This is a list of T cell receptor beta chains from one sample in a study of cytomegalovirus exposure and HLA in healthy donors. The table came from immunoSEQ multiplex PCR; TCRdb's copy has only in-frame clones and leaves some out. Of 150,000 to 200,000 clones in the sample, around two thirds were seen once. Input material: PBMCs. The receptors originated from a man aged 30-40 years in good health and CMV-seropositive. Both conserved end residues are part of each CDR3. Each record gives: CDR3 protein, V gene, clone size, J gene. Not every row has a clone size; where given, it reads once, few, many or a size class.

CDR3 protein: CASSARPMLAREQYF
V gene: TRBV28
clone size: .
J gene: .

CDR3 protein: CASSLPPLNSYEQYF
V gene: TRBV28
clone size: .
J gene: TRBJ2-7

CDR3 protein: CASSLGTSGRAHEQYF
V gene: TRBV27
clone size: .
J gene: TRBJ2-7

CDR3 protein: CASSPRGTGEGYTF
V gene: TRBV5-1
clone size: .
J gene: TRBJ1-2

CDR3 protein: CASSHAGGLYTEAFF
V gene: TRBV14
clone size: .
J gene: TRBJ1-1

CDR3 protein: CASSLIGGRSSYNEQFF
V gene: TRBV28
clone size: .
J gene: TRBJ2-1

CDR3 protein: CASRLGQSTEAFF
V gene: TRBV6-5
clone size: .
J gene: TRBJ1-1

CDR3 protein: CASSLLAGGSKETQYF
V gene: TRBV11-3
clone size: few
J gene: TRBJ2-5

CDR3 protein: CAWSRQINYGYTF
V gene: TRBV30
clone size: .
J gene: TRBJ1-2

CDR3 protein: CASSYDMTGGSYNEQFF
V gene: TRBV27
clone size: .
J gene: TRBJ2-1

CDR3 protein: CASSEAGTYNEQFF
V gene: TRBV6-1
clone size: .
J gene: TRBJ2-1

CDR3 protein: CAWSVGTGNQPQHF
V gene: TRBV30
clone size: .
J gene: TRBJ1-5

CDR3 protein: CASSSLGGEAFF
V gene: TRBV7-9
clone size: once
J gene: TRBJ1-1

CDR3 protein: CASSSPGAEPGELFF
V gene: TRBV28
clone size: .
J gene: TRBJ2-2

CDR3 protein: CASTPGQGYGYTF
V gene: TRBV27
clone size: few
J gene: TRBJ1-2

CDR3 protein: CASSGTAKETQYF
V gene: TRBV9
clone size: .
J gene: TRBJ2-5

CDR3 protein: CSSRGERTGDLYEQYF
V gene: TRBV7-9
clone size: .
J gene: TRBJ2-7

CDR3 protein: CASSFNRGPGYTF
V gene: TRBV5-4
clone size: .
J gene: TRBJ1-2

CDR3 protein: CAIQSVGDTGELFF
V gene: TRBV6-1
clone size: .
J gene: TRBJ2-2

CDR3 protein: CASSQGTTKETQYF
V gene: TRBV16
clone size: .
J gene: TRBJ2-5

CDR3 protein: CASSLVESYEQYF
V gene: TRBV7-9
clone size: .
J gene: TRBJ2-7

CDR3 protein: CASSVPGTLNTGELFF
V gene: TRBV2
clone size: .
J gene: TRBJ2-2

CDR3 protein: CASSAPREDTQYF
V gene: TRBV7-8
clone size: .
J gene: TRBJ2-3

CDR3 protein: CASRMDWDQPQHF
V gene: TRBV19
clone size: .
J gene: TRBJ1-5

CDR3 protein: CASSLGSLRGGSDTEAFF
V gene: TRBV7-9
clone size: few
J gene: TRBJ1-1

CDR3 protein: CASSTRPPRLAEETQYF
V gene: TRBV7-8
clone size: .
J gene: TRBJ2-5

CDR3 protein: CASSQGAGAEAFF
V gene: TRBV7-3
clone size: .
J gene: TRBJ1-1

CDR3 protein: CASSFSGSIYEQYF
V gene: TRBV6-6
clone size: .
J gene: TRBJ2-7

CDR3 protein: CASSQPKGGSSSYNEQFF
V gene: TRBV4-1
clone size: .
J gene: TRBJ2-1

CDR3 protein: CASRQIEAFF
V gene: TRBV2
clone size: .
J gene: TRBJ1-1

CDR3 protein: CAWSEHRDYYGYTF
V gene: TRBV30
clone size: .
J gene: TRBJ1-2

CDR3 protein: CASSLEGAVSGANVLTF
V gene: TRBV5-4
clone size: .
J gene: TRBJ2-6

CDR3 protein: CASRGGIEAFF
V gene: TRBV11-2
clone size: .
J gene: TRBJ1-1

CDR3 protein: CASSVSSSTDTQYF
V gene: TRBV9
clone size: .
J gene: TRBJ2-3

CDR3 protein: CAISPLGLDQETQYF
V gene: TRBV10-3
clone size: .
J gene: TRBJ2-5

CDR3 protein: CASSLAGIREQFF
V gene: TRBV5-4
clone size: once
J gene: TRBJ2-1

CDR3 protein: CASSPTTGYQPQHF
V gene: TRBV7-8
clone size: .
J gene: TRBJ1-5

CDR3 protein: CASTWGGSSGNTIYF
V gene: TRBV5-1
clone size: .
J gene: TRBJ1-3

CDR3 protein: CAWSRDEDSPLHF
V gene: TRBV30
clone size: few
J gene: TRBJ1-6

CDR3 protein: CASSESRTGDYEQYF
V gene: TRBV25-1
clone size: few
J gene: TRBJ2-7

CDR3 protein: CAWSGDRILSNEQFF
V gene: TRBV30
clone size: .
J gene: TRBJ2-1

CDR3 protein: CASSQDGTGSVWFNIQYF
V gene: TRBV4-2
clone size: .
J gene: TRBJ2-4

CDR3 protein: CASSQGPTNNQGVDFF
V gene: TRBV4-1
clone size: .
J gene: TRBJ1-1

CDR3 protein: CASRAEGGSYNEQFF
V gene: TRBV2
clone size: .
J gene: TRBJ2-1

CDR3 protein: CASSPSGSSYNEQFF
V gene: TRBV25-1
clone size: .
J gene: TRBJ2-1

CDR3 protein: CASRPRTGTYEQYF
V gene: TRBV2
clone size: .
J gene: TRBJ2-7

CDR3 protein: CASSERFKGQGGYTF
V gene: TRBV25-1
clone size: few
J gene: TRBJ1-2